This T cell receptor beta chain comes out of a study of blood T cell repertoires in COVID-19. At the level of the study: The study drew acute and convalescent COVID-19 samples from the United States, Italy and Spain. PBMCs, B-cell-depleted T cells, or T cells provided the cDNA or gDNA that made up the material.

Original processing methods: Amplification with reference gene primers provided the estimates of nucleated cell counts. Assay used: immunoSEQ multiplex PCR; TCRdb lists only in-frame clones, some missing. V, J and clone size are those of that table, while D and trimming were read from the DNA. The sample yields roughly 190,000 clones, 70% to 90% seen once. This clone occurred a few times. Germline CDR1 SGHAT, CDR2 FQNNGV. V lost 1 base and J 0 bases, leaving 6 bases between the germline ends. The CDR3 runs 15 residues. The rearrangement links TRBV11-2 to TRBJ2-2; D is unclear. The material sequenced was peripheral blood. This sequence originates from a woman in her seventies with active or convalescent COVID-19. CDR3 region: CASSLGTSNTGELFF. CDR3 in DNA: TGTGCCAGCAGCTTAGGAACTTCGAACACCGGGGAGCTGTTTTTT.